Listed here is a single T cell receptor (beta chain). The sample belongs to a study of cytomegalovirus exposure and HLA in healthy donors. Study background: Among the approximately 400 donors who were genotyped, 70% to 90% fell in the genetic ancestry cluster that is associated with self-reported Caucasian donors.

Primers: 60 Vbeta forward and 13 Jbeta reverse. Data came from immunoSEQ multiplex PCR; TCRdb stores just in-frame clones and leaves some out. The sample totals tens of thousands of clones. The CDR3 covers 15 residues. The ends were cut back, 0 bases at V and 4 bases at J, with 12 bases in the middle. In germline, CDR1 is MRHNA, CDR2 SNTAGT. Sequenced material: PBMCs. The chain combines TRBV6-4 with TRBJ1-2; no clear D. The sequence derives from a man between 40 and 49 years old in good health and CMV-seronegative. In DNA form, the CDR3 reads TGTGCCAGCAGTGACTCCGGGGAATTTGGCTATGGCTACACCTTC. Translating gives CASSDSGEFGYGYTF.